Presented here are 4 T cell receptor beta chains from one specimen sequenced in a study of blood T cell repertoires in COVID-19. Sequencing used immunoSEQ multiplex PCR; TCRdb keeps in-frame clones, though not all of them. The sample holds about 120,000 clones, 70% to 90% seen once. The specimen sequenced was peripheral blood. Receptor source: a middle-aged man with acute or convalescent COVID-19.

The chain couples TRBV18 to TRBJ2-7; 7 bases match TRBD1. The CDR3 covers 16 residues. V lost 3 bases to trimming and J lost 3 bases; unmatched junction nucleotides: 11. In germline, CDR1 is KGHSH, CDR2 LQKENI. In nucleotides, the CDR3 is TGTGCCAGCTCACCGGCTGTACCGGGACAGATCTACGAGCAGTACTTC. It translates to CASSPAVPGQIYEQYF.

The chain combines TRBV4-2 with TRBJ1-3, with TRBD1 identical over 9 bases. The V segment lost 2 bases and the J segment 4 bases; nucleotides outside the gene matches: 9. Germline lookup yields CDR1 LGHNA and CDR2 YNFKEQ. The CDR3 is 17 residues long. CDR3 loop: CASSQSTTGGAGNTIYF. CDR3 sequence (DNA): TGTGCCAGCAGCCAATCTACGACAGGGGGTGCAGGAAACACCATATATTTT.

The V and J genes are TRBV21-1 and TRBJ2-2; the DNA was not compared with TRBD2, the D call given in the table. TRBV21-1 is deemed a pseudogene. This CDR3 is 16 amino acids long. The CDR3 sequence: CAGRESAGPNTGELFF. DNA for the CDR3: TGTGCCGGGCGGGAATCAGCGGGTCCGAACACCGGGGAGCTGTTTTTT.

Only one count was recorded for this clone. This chain links TRBV11-3 with TRBJ2-3; no firm D call. Trimming pared 0 bases from V and 0 bases from J, leaving 4 bases between. Germline values: CDR1 SGHNT, CDR2 YENEEA. This CDR3 region has 14 residues. This CDR3 is CASSLDGSTDTQYF. CDR3 in DNA: TGTGCCAGCAGCTTAGACGGGAGCACAGATACGCAGTATTTT.